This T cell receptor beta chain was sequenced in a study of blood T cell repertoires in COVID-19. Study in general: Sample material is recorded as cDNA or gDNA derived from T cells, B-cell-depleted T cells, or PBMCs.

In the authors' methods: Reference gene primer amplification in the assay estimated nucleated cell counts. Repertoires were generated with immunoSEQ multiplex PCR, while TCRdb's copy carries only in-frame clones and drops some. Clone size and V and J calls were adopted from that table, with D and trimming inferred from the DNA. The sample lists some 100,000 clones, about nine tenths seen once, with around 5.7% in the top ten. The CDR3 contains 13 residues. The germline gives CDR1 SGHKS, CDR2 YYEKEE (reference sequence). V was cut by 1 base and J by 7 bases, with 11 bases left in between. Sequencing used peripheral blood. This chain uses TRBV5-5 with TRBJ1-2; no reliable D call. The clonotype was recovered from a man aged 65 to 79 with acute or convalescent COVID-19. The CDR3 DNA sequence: TGTGCCAGCAGCTTGTCCGGGGAAGGTGGCTACACCTTC. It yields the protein CASSLSGEGGYTF.